This T cell receptor beta chain appears in the sequencing data of a study of glioma-infiltrating T cells. Using RNA template, CDR3s of TCR alpha and beta were amplified with iRepertoire arm-PCR. MiXCR was run by TCRdb on the multiplex PCR reads, yielding one entry per CDR3 protein. The table lists 150,000 to 200,000 distinct CDR3 sequences, around 32% of them singletons, with over 20% in the top ten. This clonotype came up many times. Its cognate antigen is unknown. The CDR3 is 15 amino acids. V lost 0 bases and J 5 bases, leaving 11 bases between the germline ends. Germline V CDR1 and CDR2: MNHEY, SVGEGT. Study observations and caveats: Non-neoplastic patients had below-expected tissue-blood divergence, while all gliomas exceeded expectation.

This sequence was found in a human donor with low-grade glioma or glioblastoma, undergoing nonglioma brain surgery, or in good health (not recorded which). Sequencing input: glioma tissue, nonneoplastic brain tissue, or PBMCs (not recorded which). V is TRBV6-2 or TRBV6-3 and J is TRBJ2-1; perhaps TRBD2 as D (6 bases). The CDR3 here is CASSYSTSWDNEQFF. The CDR3 DNA reads as TGTGCCAGCAGTTACTCGACTAGTTGGGACAATGAGCAGTTCTTC.